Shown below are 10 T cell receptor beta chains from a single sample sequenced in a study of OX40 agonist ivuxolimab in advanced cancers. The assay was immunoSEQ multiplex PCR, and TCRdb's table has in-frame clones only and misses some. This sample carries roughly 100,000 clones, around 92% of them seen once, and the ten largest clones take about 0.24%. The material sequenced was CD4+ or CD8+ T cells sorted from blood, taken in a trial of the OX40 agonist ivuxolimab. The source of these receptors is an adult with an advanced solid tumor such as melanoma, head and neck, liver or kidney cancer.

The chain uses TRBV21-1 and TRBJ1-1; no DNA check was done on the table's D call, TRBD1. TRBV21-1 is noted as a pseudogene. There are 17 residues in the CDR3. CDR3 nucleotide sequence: TGTGCCAGCAGCAAAGGGGGGACAGGGGCAAAGAACACTGAAGCTTTCTTT. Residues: CASSKGGTGAKNTEAFF.

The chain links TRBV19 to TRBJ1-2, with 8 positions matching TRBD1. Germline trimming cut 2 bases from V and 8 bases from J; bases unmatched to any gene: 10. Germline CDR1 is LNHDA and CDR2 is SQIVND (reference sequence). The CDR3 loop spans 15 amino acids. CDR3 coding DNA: TGTGCCAGTAGTATAATTCCCGCGGACAGGGAGGGCTACACCTTC. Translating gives CASSIIPADREGYTF.

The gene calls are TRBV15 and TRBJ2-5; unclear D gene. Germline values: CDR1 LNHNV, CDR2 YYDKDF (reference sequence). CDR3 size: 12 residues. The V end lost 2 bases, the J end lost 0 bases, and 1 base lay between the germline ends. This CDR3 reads CATSRHQETQYF. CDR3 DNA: TGTGCCACCAGCAGACACCAAGAGACCCAGTACTTC.

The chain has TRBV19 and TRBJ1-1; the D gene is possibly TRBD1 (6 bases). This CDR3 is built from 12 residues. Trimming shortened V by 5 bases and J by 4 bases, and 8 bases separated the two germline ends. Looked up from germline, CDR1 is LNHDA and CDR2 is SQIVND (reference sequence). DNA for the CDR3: TGTGCCAGTAGTCCACAGGGCACTGAAGCTTTCTTT. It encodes CASSPQGTEAFF.

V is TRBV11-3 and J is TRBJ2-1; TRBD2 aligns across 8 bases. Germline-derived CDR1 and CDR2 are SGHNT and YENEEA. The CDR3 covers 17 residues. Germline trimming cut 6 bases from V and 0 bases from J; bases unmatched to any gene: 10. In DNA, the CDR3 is TGTGCCAGCAGTTATAGCGGGATCGCAAGCTCCTACAATGAGCAGTTCTTC. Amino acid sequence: CASSYSGIASSYNEQFF.

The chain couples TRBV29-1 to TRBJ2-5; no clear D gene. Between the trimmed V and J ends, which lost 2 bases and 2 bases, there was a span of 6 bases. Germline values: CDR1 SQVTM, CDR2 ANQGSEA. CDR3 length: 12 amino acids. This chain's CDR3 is CSVERSQETQYF. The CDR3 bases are TGCAGCGTTGAACGGTCACAAGAGACCCAGTACTTC.

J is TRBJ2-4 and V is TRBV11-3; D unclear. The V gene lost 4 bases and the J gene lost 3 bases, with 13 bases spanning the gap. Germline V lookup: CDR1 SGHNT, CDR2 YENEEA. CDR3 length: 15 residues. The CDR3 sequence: CASSSRSRGKNIQYF. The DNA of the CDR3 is TGTGCCAGCAGCTCCCGGTCGAGAGGCAAAAACATTCAGTACTTC.

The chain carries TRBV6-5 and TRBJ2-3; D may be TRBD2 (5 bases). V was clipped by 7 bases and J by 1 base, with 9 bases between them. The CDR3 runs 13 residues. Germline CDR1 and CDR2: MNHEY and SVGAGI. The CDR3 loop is CASTMRGTDTQYF. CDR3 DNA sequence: TGTGCCAGCACTATGCGGGGCACAGATACGCAGTATTTT.

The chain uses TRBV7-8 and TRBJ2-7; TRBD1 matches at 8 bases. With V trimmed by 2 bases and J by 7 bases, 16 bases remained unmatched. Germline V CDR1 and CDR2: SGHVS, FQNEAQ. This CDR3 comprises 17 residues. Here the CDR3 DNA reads TGTGCCAGCAGCTTATGGATACCCGACAGGGGAGGTGAAGAGCAGTACTTC. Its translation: CASSLWIPDRGGEEQYF.

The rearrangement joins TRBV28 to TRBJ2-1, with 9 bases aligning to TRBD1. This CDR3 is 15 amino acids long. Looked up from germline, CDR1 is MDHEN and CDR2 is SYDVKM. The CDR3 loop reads CAHSGPGQGKDEQFF. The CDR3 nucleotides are TGTGCTCACAGCGGACCGGGACAGGGTAAGGATGAGCAGTTCTTC. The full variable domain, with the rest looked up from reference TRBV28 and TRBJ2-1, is DVKVTQSSRYLVKRTGEKVFLECVQDMDHENMFWYRQDPGLGLRLIYFSYDVKMKEKGDIPEGYSVSREKKERFSLILESASTNQTSMYLCAHSGPGQGKDEQFFGPGTRLTVL.